These 22 T cell receptor beta chains came from one sample sequenced in a study of a mutant IDH1 vaccine in newly diagnosed glioma. No antigens are known for them. Time point of the sample: week 35, safety follow-up. Every single dose of the vaccine, 300 ug of mutant IDH1 20-mer peptide, came with topical imiquimod. The method was immunoSEQ multiplex PCR; TCRdb's version includes in-frame clones alone and lacks a portion of them. The sample lists 25,000 to 30,000 clones, about three quarters occurring once. The sequences come from PBMCs, collected from a glioma patient whose treatment included an IDH1 peptide vaccine. These receptors were taken from a man between 50 and 59 years old with glioma.

The chain couples TRBV12-2 to TRBJ2-7; TRBD1, the table's D call, was not compared with the DNA. TRBV12-2 is described as a pseudogene. The CDR3 runs to 11 residues. For the CDR3, the DNA is TGTGCAAGTCGCTTTGGACAGGGTAAGTACTTC. The encoded protein is CASRFGQGKYF.

V usage is TRBV6-5 and J usage is TRBJ2-7; 9 nucleotides line up with TRBD1. Trimming removed 6 bases from V and 1 base from J; junction bases left unmatched: 7. This CDR3 contains 15 residues. The germline CDR1 and CDR2 sequences are MNHEY and SVGAGI. The CDR3 sequence: CASRTSGTGSYEQYF. The CDR3 bases are TGTGCCAGCAGAACCTCCGGGACAGGGTCCTACGAGCAGTACTTC.

The chain couples TRBV4-3 to TRBJ2-3, with 9 positions matching TRBD2. Looked up from germline, CDR1 is LGHNA and CDR2 is YSLEER. The ends lost 3 bases at V and 3 bases at J; junction bases unmatched: 7. The CDR3 is 16 residues long. This CDR3 reads CASSQLGGGATDTQYF. DNA of the CDR3: TGCGCCAGCAGCCAGTTAGGCGGGGGGGCAACAGATACGCAGTATTTT.

The genes are TRBV6-6 and TRBJ1-3, with TRBD1 identical over 9 bases. Trimming at V came to 6 bases and at J to 4 bases, leaving 7 bases not matched to a gene. The CDR3 consists of 15 residues. Germline loops: CDR1 MNHNY, CDR2 SVGAGI (reference sequence). The CDR3 loop reads CASRLTGTGGNTIYF. The CDR3 DNA reads TGTGCCAGCAGGCTAACCGGGACAGGGGGAAACACCATATATTTT.

This clone has more than one count but fewer than ten. This sequence joins TRBV30 and TRBJ1-4, with D possibly matching TRBD1 (6 bases). This CDR3 has 12 residues. Germline lookup yields CDR1 GTSNPN and CDR2 SVGIG (reference sequence). V lost 3 bases, J lost 8 bases, and 10 bases lay in between. CDR3 in amino acids: CAWSPRGEKLFF. The CDR3 DNA is TGTGCCTGGAGCCCGAGGGGGGAAAAACTGTTTTTT.

This clone was seen a single time. The J gene is TRBJ2-4, the V gene TRBV19; 10 nucleotides line up with TRBD1. Germline V lookup: CDR1 LNHDA, CDR2 SQIVND (reference sequence). The V and J ends lost 5 bases and 0 bases, in that order; junction bases with no gene match: 16. This CDR3 contains 20 residues. CDR3 residues: CASSPDRGQLRSLAKNIQYF. The CDR3, as DNA: TGTGCCAGTAGTCCCGACAGGGGGCAACTGAGGAGCCTAGCCAAAAACATTCAGTACTTC.

The chain recombines TRBV18 with TRBJ2-7; D remains ambiguous. CDR1 and CDR2 (germline): KGHSH, LQKENI. This CDR3 is 16 amino acids long. V lost 3 bases and J 0 bases, leaving 15 bases between the germline ends. The CDR3 DNA follows: TGTGCCAGCTCACCCTCGGGTCCAAGGAGCTCCTACGAGCAGTACTTC. Protein product: CASSPSGPRSSYEQYF.

The V and J genes are TRBV2 and TRBJ1-5; TRBD1 matches 8 bases. The CDR3 contains 15 residues. After removal of 6 bases from V and 5 bases from J, the junction contained 9 bases not matched to a gene. Germline-derived CDR1 and CDR2 are SNHLY and FYNNEI. The CDR3 protein is CASSRQGLDYQPQHF. Here the CDR3 DNA reads TGTGCCAGCAGCCGACAGGGGCTTGACTATCAGCCCCAGCATTTT.

The chain joins TRBV5-8 to TRBJ2-6; 8 nucleotides line up with TRBD2. V dropped 4 bases and J dropped 3; count of bases not matched to a gene: 6. The germline V gene encodes CDR1 SGHTS and CDR2 YDEGEE. CDR3 length equals 16 residues. The CDR3 region has the DNA TGTGCCAGCAGCCTGCGGGGGGCTGATGGGGCCAACGTCCTGACTTTC. Translating it yields CASSLRGADGANVLTF.

V and J are TRBV10-1 and TRBJ2-1; D is possibly TRBD1 or TRBD2 (5 bases each). Germline CDR1 reads WNHNN; CDR2 reads SYGVQD (reference sequence). This CDR3 has 16 amino acids. V lost 10 bases and J lost 1, with 20 bases in between. The CDR3 loop reads CATPPRIGGSYNEQFF. The CDR3 DNA is TGCGCCACCCCTCCCAGGATTGGGGGTTCCTACAATGAGCAGTTCTTC.

The V and J genes are TRBV28 and TRBJ1-4; possibly TRBD1 for D (6 bases). V lost 5 bases and J lost 8, with 15 bases in between. Looked up from germline, CDR1 is MDHEN and CDR2 is SYDVKM. The CDR3 extends over 14 amino acids. The DNA for the CDR3 is TGTGCCAGCAGTCCGCCCAGGGGCTGGGAAAAACTGTTTTTT. Translated, it gives CASSPPRGWEKLFF.

The chain uses TRBV2 and TRBJ1-5; no firm D call. In germline, CDR1 is SNHLY, CDR2 FYNNEI. The CDR3 runs 13 residues. Trimming removed 2 bases from V and 9 bases from J, with 11 bases in between. The CDR3 DNA sequence: TGTGCCAGCAGTGAACTGAGTGCAGGGCCCCAGCATTTT. It yields the protein CASSELSAGPQHF.

The rearrangement joins TRBV6-1 to TRBJ1-2; 8 bases line up with TRBD1. In germline, CDR1 is MNHNS, CDR2 SASEGT. This CDR3 contains 13 residues. The V and J ends lost 6 bases and 6 bases, in that order; junction bases with no gene match: 6. The DNA for the CDR3 is TGTGCCAGCAGACCTACAGGGGGAGATGGCTACACCTTC. Its protein is CASRPTGGDGYTF.

This clone showed up just once. The J gene is TRBJ2-7, the V gene TRBV27, with a tentative D call TRBD1 (6 bases). The length of the CDR3 is 13 residues. The V gene's germline CDR1 is MNHEY and CDR2 SMNVEV (reference sequence). Trimming took off 2 bases at V and 3 bases at J, with 8 bases between the two ends. The CDR3 DNA follows: TGTGCCAGCAGTTTAACACAGGGCTACGAGCAGTACTTC. Translating gives CASSLTQGYEQYF.

This chain links TRBV7-2 with TRBJ2-1; possible D gene TRBD2, 6 bases. V gave up 5 bases and J gave up 4 bases, with 15 bases separating them. The length of the CDR3 is 15 residues. Germline CDR1 SGHTA, CDR2 FQGNSA. CDR3 loop: CASSPPGRGYNEQFF. In DNA form, the CDR3 reads TGTGCCAGCAGCCCGCCGGGACGGGGGTACAATGAGCAGTTCTTC.

The genes are TRBV5-6 and TRBJ1-5; possible D gene TRBD1, 5 bases. The CDR3 length is 14 residues. Trimming pared 6 bases from V and 2 bases from J, leaving 12 bases between. Germline CDR1 SGHDT, CDR2 YYEEEE. The CDR3 loop reads CASTPGGGNQPQHF. Written as DNA, the CDR3 is TGTGCCAGCACCCCGGGGGGGGGCAATCAGCCCCAGCATTTT.

The chain combines TRBV30 with TRBJ1-1; TRBD1 is a possible D gene (6 bases). Germline CDR1 and CDR2: GTSNPN and SVGIG (reference sequence). There are 14 residues in the CDR3. V was pared by 2 bases and J by 0 bases, with 10 bases between. CDR3 protein: CAWSSDSLNTEAFF. Written as DNA, the CDR3 is TGTGCCTGGAGTTCGGACAGTTTGAACACTGAAGCTTTCTTT.

The chain carries TRBV11-2 and TRBJ2-5; a weak D match, TRBD1 (6 bases). Looked up from germline, CDR1 is SGHAT and CDR2 is FQNNGV. The CDR3 is 16 amino acids. Trimming cost V 4 bases and J 5 bases, with 20 bases left between them. CDR3 sequence: CASSSTIRDTRETQYF. The CDR3 nucleotides are TGTGCCAGCAGCTCAACTATCAGGGACACCCGGGAGACCCAGTACTTC. Full variable domain (missing parts from reference TRBV11-2 and TRBJ2-5): EAGVAQSPRYKIIEKRQSVAFWCNPISGHATLYWYQQILGQGPKLLIQFQNNGVVDDSQLPKDRFSAERLKGVDSTLKIQPAKLEDSAVYLCASSSTIRDTRETQYFGPGTRLLVL.

The chain carries TRBV9 and TRBJ1-3; no definite D call. CDR1 SGDLS and CDR2 YYNGEE come from the germline V gene. V was pared by 0 bases and J by 0 bases, with 13 bases between. The CDR3 has 17 amino acids. The CDR3 loop is CASSVGSGWSSGNTIYF. CDR3 sequence (DNA): TGTGCCAGCAGCGTAGGTTCCGGGTGGAGCTCTGGAAACACCATATATTTT.

The rearrangement joins TRBV6-1 to TRBJ1-1; tentatively, D is TRBD1 (6 bases). Trimming took 3 bases from V and 6 from J, leaving 17 bases between them. The CDR3 length is 15 residues. Germline V gene sequence: CDR1 MNHNS, CDR2 SASEGT. The CDR3 sequence is CASSDSGGYSAEAFF. The CDR3 DNA reads TGTGCCAGCAGTGATAGCGGGGGCTATAGCGCTGAAGCTTTCTTT.

About this clone itself: The junction does not match germline at one end; this may be a read error. The rearrangement uses TRBV2 and TRBJ1-2; the match to TRBD1 covers 9 bases. Germline CDR1 reads SNHLY; CDR2 reads FYNNEI. CDR3 length equals 14 residues. Written as DNA, the CDR3 is TGTGCCAGCAGAGACGGACAGGGGAGAGGGGGATTACCCTTC. Encoded protein: CASRDGQGRGGLPF. Together with reference TRBV2 and TRBJ1-2, the CDR3 gives the full variable domain: EPEVTQTPSHQVTQMGQEVILRCVPISNHLYFYWYRQILGQKVEFLVSFYNNEISEKSEIFDDQFSVERPDGSNFTLKIRSTKLEDSAMYFCASRDGQGRGGLPFGSGTRLTVV.

This clone was found once. The chain recombines TRBV2 with TRBJ2-7, with 7 nucleotides matching TRBD1. The ends lost 5 bases at V and 6 bases at J; junction bases unmatched: 16. Germline V lookup: CDR1 SNHLY, CDR2 FYNNEI. The CDR3 contains 16 residues. CDR3 coding DNA: TGTGCCAGCAGTTCACCGGGACAGCGACTCTCTGGCGAGCAGTACTTC. Translating gives CASSSPGQRLSGEQYF.